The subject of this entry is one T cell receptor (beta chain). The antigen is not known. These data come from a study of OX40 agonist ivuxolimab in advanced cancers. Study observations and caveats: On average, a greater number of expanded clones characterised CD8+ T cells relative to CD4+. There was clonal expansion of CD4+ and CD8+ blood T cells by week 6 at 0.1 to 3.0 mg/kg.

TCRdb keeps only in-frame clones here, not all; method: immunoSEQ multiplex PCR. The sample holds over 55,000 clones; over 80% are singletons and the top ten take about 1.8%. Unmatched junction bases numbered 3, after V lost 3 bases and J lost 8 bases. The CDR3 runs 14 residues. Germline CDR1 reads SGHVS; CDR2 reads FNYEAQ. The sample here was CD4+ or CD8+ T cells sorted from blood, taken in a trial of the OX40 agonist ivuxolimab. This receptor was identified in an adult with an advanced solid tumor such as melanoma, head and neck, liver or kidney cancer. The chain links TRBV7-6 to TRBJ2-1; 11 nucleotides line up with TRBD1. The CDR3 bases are TGTGCCAGCAGCTTGGACAGGGGGCTGGATGAGCAGTTCTTC. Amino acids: CASSLDRGLDEQFF.